Listed here is a single TCR beta chain. Antigen: not known. The V end was cut by 2 bases, the J end by 2 bases, with 14 bases between. CDR1 is SGHRS and CDR2 is YFSETQ in the germline V gene. The CDR3 spans 16 residues. The data are from a study of T cells after yellow fever vaccination. Broader study findings: Subsequent booster samples again held most clones from primary vaccination (roughly 96% CD4, about 85% CD8). Shared CD4/CD8 clonotypes were a small share, likely from convergent recombination.

A universal primer site and UMIs were added as TCR cDNA was made by 5'RACE template switching. TCRdb reanalysed the 5' RACE reads using MiXCR and keeps one entry per CDR3 protein. The sample includes 250,000 or so distinct CDR3 sequences, more than 3.5% of them seen just once. J is TRBJ2-1 and V is TRBV5-1, with D possibly being TRBD1 (6 bases). The receptor comes from a man aged 18 to 30 who received the YFV17D yellow fever vaccine. This specimen was PBMCs, taken 15 days after the yellow fever booster vaccination. The CDR3 spells CASSFTLGQPYNEQFF. CDR3 coding DNA: TGCGCCAGCAGCTTCACCCTTGGACAGCCCTACAATGAGCAGTTCTTC. Drawing the rest from reference TRBV5-1 and TRBJ2-1, the complete variable domain is KAGVTQTPRYLIKTRGQQVTLSCSPISGHRSVSWYQQTPGQGLQFLFEYFSETQRNKGNFPGRFSGRQFSNSRSEMNVSTLELGDSALYLCASSFTLGQPYNEQFFGPGTRLTVL.